These 29 T cell receptor beta chains originate from one sample sequenced in a study of T cell clonality in common variable immunodeficiency. TCRdb keeps only in-frame clones here, not all; method: immunoSEQ multiplex PCR. Observed are approximately 46,000 clones, no singletons, with the top ten taking less than 6.5%. Input material: peripheral blood mononuclear cells. The receptor source for this set is a person between 18 and 70 years old in good health.

This clone was found many times. The read falls 3 residues short of the CDR3 end, and the missing part is taken from the germline J gene. This sequence joins TRBV5-4 and TRBJ2-1; 9 bases agree with TRBD1. CDR1 and CDR2 (germline): SGHNT, YYREEE (reference sequence). J was trimmed by 7 bases and V by 6 bases; bases with no gene match: 11. CDR3 length equals 15 residues. The CDR3 reads CASIPGTGYSNEQFF. Incomplete CDR3 DNA: TGTGCCAGCATTCCCGGGACAGGGTATTCTAATGAG.

Of note for this clone: Sequencing ends 3 residues short of the CDR3 end; the germline J gene provides the rest. The chain links TRBV5-6 to TRBJ1-2, with TRBD1 matching 8 bases. Per germline, CDR1 SGHDT and CDR2 YYEEEE. The CDR3 runs to 14 residues. The DNA read from the CDR3 is TGTGCCAGCAGCTTGGACAGGGGGGCAGAGACC. It encodes CASSLDRGAET. In full, the CDR3 is CASSLDRGAETYTF.

Ten or more counts support this clone. The read ends 3 residues before the CDR3 terminus; that terminus is restored from the germline J gene. The J gene is TRBJ1-5, the V gene TRBV30; 7 bases are a match to TRBD1. V trimming: 3 bases; J trimming: 5 bases; junction bases outside the gene matches: 4. The CDR3 loop spans 13 amino acids. Per germline, CDR1 GTSNPN and CDR2 SVGIG (reference sequence). The CDR3 here is CAWRDRTDQPQHF. The sequenced part of the CDR3 DNA is TGTGCCTGGAGGGACAGGACGGATCAGCCC.

In its sample, this clone was seen many times. The sequence runs out 3 residues before the end of the CDR3; the remainder is reconstructed from the germline J gene. The rearrangement links TRBV20-1 to TRBJ1-5; D might be TRBD1 (6 bases). CDR3 length equals 13 residues. Germline values: CDR1 DFQATT, CDR2 SNEGSKA (reference sequence). V lost 6 bases and J 7 bases, leaving 16 bases between the germline ends. CDR3 bases read: TGCAGTGCAACAGGGTTTTCCGGACAGCCC. Protein product: CSATGFSGQP. The full CDR3 sequence reads CSATGFSGQPQHF.

This clone came up many times. The read terminates 3 residues before the CDR3 end, so the remaining end is supplied by the germline J gene. This sequence joins TRBV19 and TRBJ2-6; TRBD1 matches 10 bases. The ends lost 5 bases at V and 1 base at J; junction bases unmatched: 5. CDR1 and CDR2 from the germline V gene are LNHDA and SQIVND (reference sequence). This CDR3 region has 17 residues. CDR3 bases read: TGTGCCAGTAGTCTCGGGACAGGGGTGTCTGGGGCCAACGTC. It yields the protein CASSLGTGVSGANV. The full CDR3 protein reads CASSLGTGVSGANVLTF.

The table lists this clone with many counts. From the germline J gene comes the end of the CDR3, since the read stops 3 residues before it. The genes are TRBV5-6 and TRBJ2-7, with TRBD1 matching 9 bases. The CDR3 is made up of 14 amino acids. V lost 0 bases and J lost 2; bases outside the gene matches: 0. Germline V gene data show CDR1 as SGHDT and CDR2 as YYEEEE. The CDR3 DNA, read in part, is TGTGCCAGCAGCTTGGGGACAGGGGCCTACGAG. Translation gives CASSLGTGAYE. The entire CDR3 sequence reads CASSLGTGAYEQYF.

This clone was seen at least ten times. The read finishes 3 residues shy of the CDR3 end, and the germline J gene is used to complete it. The gene calls are TRBV6-2 or TRBV6-3 and TRBJ2-5, with 9 bases identical to TRBD2. The germline CDR1 and CDR2 sequences are MNHEY and SVGEGT. J lost 7 bases, V lost 8 bases, and 11 bases had no gene match. The CDR3 has 14 amino acids. The CDR3 DNA, read in part, is TGTGCCAGCCCCACCGGGACTAGCAGGGCGACC. It yields the protein CASPTGTSRAT. The full CDR3 sequence reads CASPTGTSRATQYF.

This clone was counted many times. The read terminates 3 residues ahead of where the CDR3 ends, so the germline J gene completes it. The rearrangement links TRBV6-2 or TRBV6-3 to TRBJ2-1; D possibly corresponds to TRBD1 (6 bases). V lost 2 bases, J lost 5 bases, and 13 bases lay in between. CDR1 is MNHEY, CDR2 SVGEGT, per germline. The CDR3 has 15 amino acids. The covered CDR3 bases are TGTGCCAGCAGTTACATGGGGACATCCAACAATGAG. Translated, it gives CASSYMGTSNNE. The full CDR3 protein reads CASSYMGTSNNEQFF.

There are many counts of this clone. The read is 3 residues too short to cover the CDR3 end, so that end is filled in from the germline J gene. V and J are TRBV18 and TRBJ1-2; D remains unclear. Trimming stripped 2 bases from V and 5 bases from J, with 15 bases between. The CDR3 length is 15 residues. Germline V gives CDR1 KGHSH, CDR2 LQKENI. The CDR3 loop is CASSPSGRQEYGYTF. The CDR3 bases that were read are TGTGCCAGCTCACCATCTGGCAGACAAGAGTATGGC.

The CDR3 spells CASSNGQGVGAFF. CDR3 DNA (partial): TGTGCCAGCAGCAACGGACAGGGGGTGGGC. The genes are TRBV7-6 and TRBJ1-1; 10 bases match TRBD1. The sequenced fragment ends 3 residues before the CDR3 boundary, so the rest is inferred from the germline J gene. CDR3 length: 13 residues. Germline V gene lookup returns CDR1 SGHVS and CDR2 FNYEAQ.

This clone has at least ten counts. The read comes to an end 3 residues before the CDR3 does, leaving the germline J gene to fill in the end. This chain links TRBV20-1 with TRBJ2-3; D not certain. The CDR3 is 13 residues long. Trimming left V 4 bases short and J 2 bases short, with 10 bases between. Germline V gene data show CDR1 as DFQATT and CDR2 as SNEGSKA (reference sequence). CDR3 bases read: TGCAGTGCTATGACACCTAACACAGATACG. Protein: CSAMTPNTDT. The full CDR3 reads CSAMTPNTDTQYF.

In regard to this clone: One base away lies a much larger clone, so this may be a sequencing read error. The read ends 3 residues before the CDR3 terminus; that terminus is restored from the germline J gene. This sequence joins TRBV6-1 and TRBJ2-3; D may be TRBD2 (5 bases). CDR1 MNHNS and CDR2 SASEGT come from the germline V gene. This CDR3 is 14 amino acids long. The CDR3 loop reads CASSAVRAVAPQYF. CDR3 DNA (partial): TGTGCCAGCAGTGCCGTGAGGGCAGTGGCGCCG.

This clone has a handful of counts. The CDR3 extends 3 residues past the end of the read, so its final part is completed from the germline J gene. The chain recombines TRBV11-1 with TRBJ1-6; maybe TRBD1 (6 bases). The germline V and J ends were trimmed by 5 bases and 3 bases, with 8 bases remaining between them. Germline values: CDR1 SGHAT, CDR2 FQDESV (reference sequence). CDR3 length: 14 residues. The chain's CDR3 is CASSPDSYNSPLHF. The sequenced part of the CDR3 DNA is TGTGCCAGCAGCCCGGACAGCTATAATTCACCC.

This clone turned up a few times. The read comes to an end 3 residues before the CDR3 does, leaving the germline J gene to fill in the end. This chain joins TRBV19 and TRBJ2-2; tentative D call: TRBD1 (5 bases). This CDR3 is built from 12 residues. CDR1 LNHDA and CDR2 SQIVND come from the germline V gene (reference sequence). The CDR3 spells CASSIEGASLFF. CDR3 DNA, as far as it was read: TGTGCCAGTAGTATAGAAGGGGCGTCG.

This clone came up many times. The read gets to within 3 residues of the CDR3 end, and the germline J gene fills in the rest. This chain uses TRBV5-4 with TRBJ1-2; TRBD1 matches 7 bases. The CDR3 contains 15 residues. Unmatched junction bases numbered 9, after V lost 3 bases and J lost 4 bases. Germline-derived CDR1 and CDR2 are SGHNT and YYREEE (reference sequence). CDR3 DNA (partial): TGTGCCAGCAGCTCGGGGGGGCAGGGGGTCTATGGC. Amino acid sequence: CASSSGGQGVYG. The complete CDR3 reads CASSSGGQGVYGYTF.

This clone has ten or more counts. One end of the junction is discordant with germline, which a read error may explain. The read comes to an end 3 residues before the CDR3 does, leaving the germline J gene to fill in the end. The chain combines TRBV4-2 with TRBJ2-7; maybe TRBD2 (7 bases). Germline values: CDR1 LGHNA, CDR2 YNFKEQ. This CDR3 is built from 15 residues. The CDR3 bases that were read are TGCGCCAGCAGCCAAGGGGGGGTTGAGACCTACGAG. Encoded protein: CASSQGGVETYE. The complete CDR3 reads CASSQGGVETYEQYF.

This clone was counted ten times or more. The CDR3 here is CSVGRRGGRDTEAFF. The CDR3 DNA, read in part, is TGCAGCGTGGGCCGAAGGGGGGGTAGAGACACTGAA. This rearrangement joins TRBV29-1 to TRBJ1-1, with a tentative D call TRBD1 (6 bases). The read ends 3 residues early relative to the CDR3; the germline J gene fills the gap. V was shortened by 6 bases and J by 3 bases, with 20 bases between the two germline ends. CDR1 SQVTM and CDR2 ANQGSEA come from the germline V gene. This CDR3 has 15 residues. Full variable domain (remainder filled in from reference TRBV29-1 and TRBJ1-1): SAVISQKPSRDICQRGTSLTIQCQVDSQVTMMFWYRQQPGQSLTLIATANQGSEATYESGFVIDKFPISRPNLTFSTLTVSNMSPEDSSIYLCSVGRRGGRDTEAFFGQGTRLTVV.

This clone occurred many times. The CDR3 DNA, read in part, is TGTGCCAGTAGTAGAGGTCCTTTGACTCAGAACACCGGGGAG. Translated: CASSRGPLTQNTGE. The CDR3, in full, reads CASSRGPLTQNTGELFF. This chain connects TRBV19 to TRBJ2-2; D uncertain. The CDR3 goes on 3 residues after the read ends, and that part is filled in from the germline J gene. Trimming cost V 4 bases and J 1 base, with 16 bases left between them. Germline CDR1 reads LNHDA; CDR2 reads SQIVND (reference sequence). This CDR3 is 17 amino acids long.

This clone showed up many times. From the germline J gene comes the end of the CDR3, since the read stops 3 residues before it. The chain is built from TRBV11-2 and TRBJ1-2; D is ambiguous. Trimming took 0 bases from V and 7 from J, leaving 15 bases between them. CDR1 and CDR2 from the germline V gene are SGHAT and FQNNGV. The CDR3 loop spans 15 amino acids. CDR3 DNA (partial): TGTGCCAGCAGCTTAGATGTTGGGCCGAGGGCTGGC. As protein: CASSLDVGPRAG. The whole CDR3 region reads CASSLDVGPRAGYTF. The variable domain in full, with the rest retrieved from reference TRBV11-2 and TRBJ1-2, is EAGVAQSPRYKIIEKRQSVAFWCNPISGHATLYWYQQILGQGPKLLIQFQNNGVVDDSQLPKDRFSAERLKGVDSTLKIQPAKLEDSAVYLCASSLDVGPRAGYTFGSGTRLTVV.

This clone was detected ten times or more. The CDR3 sequence is CSATGLNYGYTF. The sequenced CDR3 bases are TGCAGTGCTACAGGGCTGAACTATGGC. V gene TRBV20-1 combines with J gene TRBJ1-2; TRBD1 is a possible D gene (5 bases). The observed sequence ends 3 residues before the CDR3 terminus, with the missing tail filled in from the germline J gene. The V end was cut by 4 bases, the J end by 2 bases, with 8 bases between. CDR3 size: 12 residues. Germline CDR1 DFQATT, CDR2 SNEGSKA (reference sequence).

The table lists this clone with many counts. The CDR3 is cut off 3 residues early in the read; its end comes from the germline J gene. The rearrangement links TRBV19 to TRBJ1-1; D is possibly TRBD1 (5 bases). Trimming pared 2 bases from V and 0 bases from J, leaving 13 bases between. The CDR3 is made up of 16 amino acids. Germline V gene data show CDR1 as LNHDA and CDR2 as SQIVND (reference sequence). The part of the CDR3 DNA that was read is TGTGCCAGTAGTATAACAGGTCAGACTTTGAACACTGAA. Its translation: CASSITGQTLNTE. The complete CDR3 protein is CASSITGQTLNTEAFF.

This clone was picked up many times. The read terminates 3 residues before the CDR3 end, so the remaining end is supplied by the germline J gene. The genes are TRBV11-2 and TRBJ2-3; 8 bases are shared with TRBD1. The J segment lost 4 bases and the V segment lost 5 bases, leaving 5 bases of the junction unmatched. Germline V CDR1 and CDR2: SGHAT, FQNNGV. The CDR3 is made up of 14 amino acids. Incomplete CDR3 DNA: TGTGCCAGCAGCGGACAGGGCTTTGCAGATACG. Translation gives CASSGQGFADT. The full-length CDR3 reads as CASSGQGFADTQYF.

This clone was observed at least ten times. The read falls 3 residues short of the CDR3 end, and the missing part is taken from the germline J gene. The J gene is TRBJ2-2, the V gene TRBV20-1; the D gene is possibly TRBD2 (7 bases). V was clipped by 3 bases and J by 0 bases, with 14 bases between them. Germline V lookup: CDR1 DFQATT, CDR2 SNEGSKA (reference sequence). The CDR3 consists of 16 residues. The part of the CDR3 DNA that was read is TGCAGTGCTAGGCCGACAGGACTAGCGAACACCGGGGAG. Translated: CSARPTGLANTGE. The CDR3, in full, reads CSARPTGLANTGELFF.

As regards this clone: Possible read error: a much larger clone is one base away. CDR3 bases read: TGCGCCAGCAGCTTGGGGACAGGGGATCAGCCC. Its translation is CASSLGTGDQP. The complete CDR3 sequence is CASSLGTGDQPQHF. The chain couples TRBV5-1 to TRBJ1-5; 9 positions match TRBD1. The missing CDR3 end, 3 residues past where the read stops, is filled in from the germline J gene. Per germline, CDR1 SGHRS and CDR2 YFSETQ. This CDR3 has 14 residues. J was trimmed by 5 bases and V by 0 bases; bases with no gene match: 0.

This clone was recorded at least ten times. The read ends 3 residues early relative to the CDR3; the germline J gene fills the gap. The chain recombines TRBV20-1 with TRBJ2-2; TRBD2 is a possible D gene (5 bases). The CDR3 has 12 residues. The V gene's germline CDR1 is DFQATT and CDR2 SNEGSKA (reference sequence). The V end was cut by 3 bases, the J end by 7 bases, with 9 bases between. The sequenced part of the CDR3 DNA is TGCAGTGCTAGCTGGGCGGGCGGGGAG. Its translation: CSASWAGGE. The whole CDR3 reads CSASWAGGELFF.

This clone has a handful of counts. Read coverage stops 3 residues before the CDR3 terminus; the germline J gene supplies the remainder. The chain uses TRBV2 and TRBJ1-1; TRBD1 is a possible D gene (6 bases). The length of the CDR3 is 12 residues. Germline CDR1 SNHLY, CDR2 FYNNEI. The V end lost 10 bases, the J end lost 1 base, and 10 bases lay between the germline ends. CDR3 bases read: TGTGCCACAGGAGGGGGGAACACTGAA. Residues: CATGGGNTE. The entire CDR3 is CATGGGNTEAFF.

As concerns this clone: The read ends 3 residues early relative to the CDR3; the germline J gene fills the gap. Within the sample, other DNA sequences also encode this same CDR3. V usage is TRBV7-7 and J usage is TRBJ1-3; 7 nucleotides align to TRBD1. The CDR3 extends over 15 amino acids. Germline CDR1 and CDR2: SSHAT and FNYEAQ (reference sequence). Unmatched junction bases numbered 4, after V lost 5 bases and J lost 0 bases. The CDR3 protein is CASSTGTDSGNTIYF. CDR3 bases read: TGTGCCAGCAGCACCGGGACAGACTCTGGAAACACC.

This clone came up many times. The read finishes 3 residues shy of the CDR3 end, and the germline J gene is used to complete it. J is TRBJ1-2 and V is TRBV7-2, with D possibly TRBD1 on 6 matching bases. V lost 1 base to trimming and J lost 5 bases, with 8 bases between them. The CDR3 is 13 residues long. Per germline, CDR1 SGHTA and CDR2 FQGNSA. CDR3 region: CASSLGQEYGYTF. CDR3 DNA (partial): TGTGCCAGCAGCTTAGGACAGGAATATGGC. The full variable domain, in which reference TRBV7-2 and TRBJ1-2 provide the parts outside the CDR3, is GAGVSQSPSNKVTEKGKDVELRCDPISGHTALYWYRQSLGQGLEFLIYFQGNSAPDKSGLPSDRFSAERTGGSVSTLTIQRTQQEDSAVYLCASSLGQEYGYTFGSGTRLTVV.

The table lists this clone with many counts. The sequence runs out 3 residues before the end of the CDR3; the remainder is reconstructed from the germline J gene. The V gene is TRBV12-3 or TRBV12-4, the J gene TRBJ2-5; TRBD2 agrees at 8 bases. The CDR3 extends over 13 amino acids. Trimming removed 7 bases from V and 2 bases from J; junction bases left unmatched: 3. CDR3 bases read: TGTGCCAGCACCCCGGGGGGGCAAGAGACC. It yields the protein CASTPGGQET. The full CDR3 is CASTPGGQETQYF.